The present entry profiles one T cell receptor beta chain with its context. In its sample, this clone was seen a few times. Its cognate antigen has yet to be identified. Base-call qualities are not available, and no considerably larger clone is one nucleotide away. The sample comes from a study of sequential checkpoint blockade in melanoma (dated by TCRdb to between 2017 and 2020). Describing the broader study: In a 1:1 randomization, patients received either first-line nivolumab then ipilimumab (arm A) or ipilimumab then nivolumab (arm B). Maintenance nivolumab was given following each of the two trial sequences.

Overall study results and their limits: Validation of the response-prediction model combining TCR metrics and mutation burden is needed in larger, independent patient cohorts.

V lost 2 bases and J lost 1 base; the stretch between them is 13 bases long. The CDR3 sequence holds 16 residues, the cysteine and phenylalanine included. Just CDR3 DNA is preserved here, 48 bases in frame from base 1. From a lookup of the germline V gene, CDR1 and CDR2 are MRHNA and SNTAGT. The immunoSEQ Assay was used to immunosequence TCRbeta CDR3 regions from genomic DNA. Prior to high-throughput sequencing, genomic DNA was amplified by bias-controlled multiplex PCR. Per the authors' processing: To quantify the absolute abundance of each unique TCRbeta CDR3 region, the sequences were collapsed and filtered. Clonality, defined as 1 minus Pielou's evenness, was calculated using only productive rearrangements. A previously published method was used to identify clones with significantly greater frequencies in on-treatment samples than in baseline samples. TCRdb carries this immuneACCESS record with in-frame sequences only. Its versions omit some clonotypes, under half of them owing to an unresolved V gene in the studies checked, with the rest unexplained. V and J calls and clone size come straight from that table; D and trimming were deduced from the DNA. Here the sample has roughly 8,400 clones; around 72% occur a single time. The top ten clones comprise around a sixth of the sample.

This specimen's treatment or condition label, interpreted: randomized to nivolumab then ipilimumab (arm A) or the reverse (arm B). None of the trial patients had been given prior DNA-damaging chemotherapy. On a FACS Aria II flow cytometer, live CD3+CD8+ cells that were negative for CD19 and CD56 were sorted from thawed PBMCs. CheckMate 064, a randomized, open-label phase II trial of sequential checkpoint blockade, was the source of the samples, all of which came from patients with melanoma. Peripheral blood mononuclear cells were collected by leukapheresis, purified using Ficoll-Paque, and frozen in human serum containing roughly 10% DMSO. Immediately after sorting, the purity of the sorted blood CD3+CD8+ cells was confirmed to be >95%, and DNA was then extracted.

The TCR sequence derives from a human donor with melanoma. The sample consisted of CD8+ T cells sorted from blood (inferred from file names), taken from a patient given nivolumab and ipilimumab in sequence. Recombination connected TRBV6-4 to TRBJ2-3; the D gene is perhaps TRBD1, on 5 matching bases. CDR3 region: CASSDGAAGGTDTQYF. The DNA reads TGTGCCAGCAGTGACGGGGCGGCCGGTGGCACAGATACGCAGTATTTT.